This TCR beta chain was identified in a study of blood T cell repertoires in COVID-19. Generated by immunoSEQ multiplex PCR, the TCRdb table keeps only in-frame clones and is missing some. The sample shows roughly 120,000 clones, around 87% of them seen only once. CDR1 and CDR2 from the germline V gene are GTSNPN and SVGIG (reference sequence). The CDR3 is made up of 13 amino acids. Losses at the gene ends were 5 bases for V and 7 bases for J; bases not matched to a gene: 7. The sample comprised peripheral blood. The chain joins TRBV30 to TRBJ1-4; 7 bases line up with TRBD1. This TCR was recovered from a human donor in a cohort sampled during active COVID-19. The DNA for the CDR3 is TGTGCCTGGGGTAAACAGGGGATTGAAAAACTGTTTTTT. Translation gives CAWGKQGIEKLFF.